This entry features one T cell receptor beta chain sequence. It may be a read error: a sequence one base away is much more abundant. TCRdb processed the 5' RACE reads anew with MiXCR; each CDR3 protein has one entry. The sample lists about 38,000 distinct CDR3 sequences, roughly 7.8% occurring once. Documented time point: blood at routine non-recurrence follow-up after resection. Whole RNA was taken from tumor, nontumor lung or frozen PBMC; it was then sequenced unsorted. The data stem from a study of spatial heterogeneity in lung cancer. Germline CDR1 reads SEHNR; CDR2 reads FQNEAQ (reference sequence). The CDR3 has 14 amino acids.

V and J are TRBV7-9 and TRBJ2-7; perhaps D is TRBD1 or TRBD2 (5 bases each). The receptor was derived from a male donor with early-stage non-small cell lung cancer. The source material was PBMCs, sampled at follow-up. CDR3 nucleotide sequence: TGTGCCAGCAGCCAATACGGGACCTCCTTCGAGCAGTACTTC. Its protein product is CASSQYGTSFEQYF.